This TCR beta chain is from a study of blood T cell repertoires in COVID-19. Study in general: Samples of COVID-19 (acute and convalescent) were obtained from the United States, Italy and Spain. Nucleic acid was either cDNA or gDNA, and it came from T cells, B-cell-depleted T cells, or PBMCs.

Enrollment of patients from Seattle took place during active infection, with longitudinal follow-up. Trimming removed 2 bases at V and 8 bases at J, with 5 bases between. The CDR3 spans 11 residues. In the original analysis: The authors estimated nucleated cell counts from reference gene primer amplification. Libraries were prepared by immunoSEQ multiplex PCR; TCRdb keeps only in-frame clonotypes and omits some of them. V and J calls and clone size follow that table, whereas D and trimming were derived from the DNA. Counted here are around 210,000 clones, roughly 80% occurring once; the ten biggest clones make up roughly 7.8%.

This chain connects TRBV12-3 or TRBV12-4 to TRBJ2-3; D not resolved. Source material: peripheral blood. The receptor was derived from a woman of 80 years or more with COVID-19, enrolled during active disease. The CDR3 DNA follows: TGTGCCAGCAGTTTATCCGGTACGCAGTATTTT. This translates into CASSLSGTQYF.